A selection of T cell receptor beta chains follows, all from one sample in a study of blood T cell repertoires in COVID-19. Assay used: immunoSEQ multiplex PCR; TCRdb lists only in-frame clones, some missing. The sample shows some 320,000 clones, roughly 85% of them seen only once. The sample was PBMCs or T cells enriched from blood (not recorded which). The receptors originated from a woman aged 25 to 39 who had been exposed to COVID-19. CDR3s include the opening cysteine and the closing phenylalanine or tryptophan. A D gene is named only where the DNA matches it firmly. Size values are once, few and many counts, or a class for expanded clones, and some rows have none.

CDR3nt,CDR3aa,d_gene,v_gene,abundance,len,j_gene
TGTGCCAGCACGCGAGCCGGGACAGATGAAAAACTGTTTTTT,CASTRAGTDEKLFF,TRBD1,TRBV28,.,14,TRBJ1-4
TGTGCCAGCAGTGGGTCGTTATACGGGGAAAAACTGTTTTTT,CASSGSLYGEKLFF,.,TRBV2,.,14,TRBJ1-4
TGTGCCAGCAGCCCCAGTCCAGGGGTGTTCGGGGAGCTGTTTTTT,CASSPSPGVFGELFF,.,TRBV11-3,.,15,TRBJ2-2
TGCGCCAGCAGCCCCACCCCCGGGACAGATAGCAATCAGCCCCAGCATTTT,CASSPTPGTDSNQPQHF,TRBD1,TRBV5-1,.,17,TRBJ1-5
TGTGCCAGCAGCTCCGGACAGGCGGCTGACGGGGAGCCGTTTTTT,CASSSGQAADGEPFF,TRBD1,TRBV7-9,.,15,TRBJ2-2
TGCGCCAGCAGCTACCGACACGGACAGGGAGAGACCCAGTACTTC,CASSYRHGQGETQYF,TRBD1,TRBV5-1,.,15,TRBJ2-5
TGTGCCAGCTCACCACGAGGAAGAGACAGGGGCACAGATACGCAGTATTTT,CASSPRGRDRGTDTQYF,TRBD1,TRBV18,.,17,TRBJ2-3
TGTGCCAGCAGCCCACAGGGGGGAGGCAATCAGCCCCAGCATTTT,CASSPQGGGNQPQHF,TRBD1,TRBV3-1/TRBV3-2,.,15,TRBJ1-5
TGTGCCATCAAACAGGGGTCGAGCTACACCTTC,CAIKQGSSYTF,TRBD1,TRBV10-3,.,11,TRBJ1-2
TGTGCCAGCAGCTTGGAACTAGCGGGAGACGAGCAGTACTTC,CASSLELAGDEQYF,TRBD2,TRBV5-4,.,14,TRBJ2-7
TGTGCCAGCTTGTCGTTCTCCTACGAGCAGTACTTC,CASLSFSYEQYF,.,TRBV6-5,.,12,TRBJ2-7
TGTGCCAGCGCGCCAGGGCTAGCGGGAAAAGAGACCCAGTACTTC,CASAPGLAGKETQYF,.,TRBV21-1,.,15,TRBJ2-5
TGTGCCAGCAGTACCTGGACTGGAACCTACGAGCAGTACTTC,CASSTWTGTYEQYF,.,TRBV28,.,14,TRBJ2-7
TGTGCCAGCAGCTTGGGAGCCGGGACAGGGGATCAGCCCCAGCATTTT,CASSLGAGTGDQPQHF,TRBD1,TRBV7-2,.,16,TRBJ1-5
TGTGCCAGCAGCTCAATCAGGGGACTAGCGGGGGGCCAATACGAGCAGTACTTC,CASSSIRGLAGGQYEQYF,TRBD2,TRBV3-1/TRBV3-2,.,18,TRBJ2-7
TGTGCCAGCAGCTCAGGGTCAGGCAATCAGCCCCAGCATTTT,CASSSGSGNQPQHF,.,TRBV28,.,14,TRBJ1-5
TGTGCCAGCAGCTTATTAGCGAAACAAGGTGTAAACACTGAAGCTTTCTTT,CASSLLAKQGVNTEAFF,.,TRBV7-9,.,17,TRBJ1-1
TGCGCCAGCAGCCCACCTTCTAGCGGGGGGGACGAGAGGACGCAGTATTTT,CASSPPSSGGDERTQYF,TRBD2,TRBV5-1,.,17,TRBJ2-3
TGTGCCAGCAGCCGTACCTGGCCCGACGAGGGTGAAAAACTGTTTTTT,CASSRTWPDEGEKLFF,.,TRBV5-8,.,16,TRBJ1-4
TGTGCCAGCAATAATCAGGGGCGATTCTACGAGCAGTACTTC,CASNNQGRFYEQYF,.,TRBV27,.,14,TRBJ2-7
TGTGCCAGCAGTTTGGGAGGGTCCAAAAACATTCAGTACTTC,CASSLGGSKNIQYF,TRBD2,TRBV28,.,14,TRBJ2-4
TGTGCCAGCAGCTTAGGAGCAGGGTTGGTAATGAGTAATTCACCCCTCCACTTT,CASSLGAGLVMSNSPLHF,.,TRBV7-9,.,18,TRBJ1-6
TGTGCCAGCAGCCTCGACACTGCTAACTATGGCTACACCTTC,CASSLDTANYGYTF,.,TRBV7-9,few,14,TRBJ1-2
TGTGCCAGCAGCTTTCGCATCATTCCGGGACAGGGGTTTTACGAGCAGTACTTC,CASSFRIIPGQGFYEQYF,TRBD1,TRBV5-5,few,18,TRBJ2-7
TGTGCCAGCAGTTTCCTACAGGGGGAGTATTCACCCCTCCACTTT,CASSFLQGEYSPLHF,TRBD1,TRBV28,.,15,TRBJ1-6
TGTGCTAGCAGCTCCCCCGGGAACACTGAAGCTTTCTTT,CASSSPGNTEAFF,.,TRBV7-7,.,13,TRBJ1-1
TGTGCCAGCATCTCTAACCCGGGACTAGCGGGAGTCGAGCAGTACTTC,CASISNPGLAGVEQYF,TRBD2,TRBV5-6,.,16,TRBJ2-7
TGTGCCAGCAGCATGTTTAGCGGGAGTGTCGAGACCCAGTACTTC,CASSMFSGSVETQYF,TRBD2,TRBV5-8,.,15,TRBJ2-5
TGTGCCTACTCCAGGGGCTTCGGGTTGAGGGATGGCTACACCTTC,CAYSRGFGLRDGYTF,.,TRBV6-5,.,15,TRBJ1-2
TGCGCCAGCAGCTATACCGGGACAGGGGAGGATGGCTACACCTTC,CASSYTGTGEDGYTF,TRBD1,TRBV5-1,.,15,TRBJ1-2